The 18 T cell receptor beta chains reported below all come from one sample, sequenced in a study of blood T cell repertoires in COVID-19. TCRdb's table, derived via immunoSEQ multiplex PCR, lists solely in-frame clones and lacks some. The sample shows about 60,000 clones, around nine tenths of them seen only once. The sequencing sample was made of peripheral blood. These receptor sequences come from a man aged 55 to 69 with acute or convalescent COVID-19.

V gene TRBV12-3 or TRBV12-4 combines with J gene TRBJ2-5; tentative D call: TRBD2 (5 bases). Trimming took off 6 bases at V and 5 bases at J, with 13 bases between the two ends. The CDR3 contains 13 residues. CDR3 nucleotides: TGTGCCAGCAGCCGAGGGTTAGAGGAGACCCAGTACTTC. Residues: CASSRGLEETQYF.

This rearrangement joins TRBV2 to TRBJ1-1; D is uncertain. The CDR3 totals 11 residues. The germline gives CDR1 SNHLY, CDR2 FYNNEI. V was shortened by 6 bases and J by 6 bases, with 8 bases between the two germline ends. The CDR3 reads CASRSQSEAFF. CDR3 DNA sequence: TGTGCCAGCAGATCACAGTCTGAAGCTTTCTTT. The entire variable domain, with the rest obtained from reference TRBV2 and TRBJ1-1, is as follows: EPEVTQTPSHQVTQMGQEVILRCVPISNHLYFYWYRQILGQKVEFLVSFYNNEISEKSEIFDDQFSVERPDGSNFTLKIRSTKLEDSAMYFCASRSQSEAFFGQGTRLTVV.

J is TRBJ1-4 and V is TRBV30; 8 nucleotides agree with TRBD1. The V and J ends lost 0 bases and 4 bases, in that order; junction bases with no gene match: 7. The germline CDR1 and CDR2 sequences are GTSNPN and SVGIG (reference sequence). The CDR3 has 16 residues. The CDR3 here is CAWSVRVGQGNEKLFF. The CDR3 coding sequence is TGTGCCTGGAGTGTACGAGTAGGACAGGGTAATGAAAAACTGTTTTTT.

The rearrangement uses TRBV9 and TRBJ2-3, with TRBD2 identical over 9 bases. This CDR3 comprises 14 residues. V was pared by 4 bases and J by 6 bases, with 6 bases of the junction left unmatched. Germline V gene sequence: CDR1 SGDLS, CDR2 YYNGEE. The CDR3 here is CASSSAGGPDTQYF. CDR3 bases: TGTGCCAGCAGCTCGGCGGGAGGGCCGGATACGCAGTATTTT.

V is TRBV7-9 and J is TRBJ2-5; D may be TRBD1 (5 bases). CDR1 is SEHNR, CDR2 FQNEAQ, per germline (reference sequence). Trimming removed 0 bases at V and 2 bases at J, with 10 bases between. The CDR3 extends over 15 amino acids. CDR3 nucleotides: TGTGCCAGCAGCTTAGCGGTGACAGCGCAAGAGACCCAGTACTTC. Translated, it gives CASSLAVTAQETQYF.

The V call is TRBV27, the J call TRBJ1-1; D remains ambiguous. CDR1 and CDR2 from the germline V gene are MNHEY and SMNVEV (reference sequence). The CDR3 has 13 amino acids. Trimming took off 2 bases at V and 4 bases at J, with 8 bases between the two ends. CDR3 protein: CASSLEGGTEAFF. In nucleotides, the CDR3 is TGTGCCAGCAGTTTAGAGGGAGGCACTGAAGCTTTCTTT.

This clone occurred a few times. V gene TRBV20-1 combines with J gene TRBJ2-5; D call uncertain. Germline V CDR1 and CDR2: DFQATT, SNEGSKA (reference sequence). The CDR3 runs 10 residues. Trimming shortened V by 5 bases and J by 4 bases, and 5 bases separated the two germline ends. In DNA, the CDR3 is TGCAGTGCTCGCGCAGAGACCCAGTACTTC. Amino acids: CSARAETQYF.

CDR3 sequence: CASSPSRGGRADGELFF. In DNA form, the CDR3 reads TGCGCCAGCAGCCCCTCACGTGGCGGGAGGGCCGACGGGGAGCTGTTTTTT. This chain joins TRBV5-1 and TRBJ2-2; 9 nucleotides align to TRBD2. Germline V CDR1 and CDR2: SGHRS, YFSETQ. Trimming took 4 bases from V and 7 from J; bases not matched to a gene: 14. CDR3 length: 17 amino acids.

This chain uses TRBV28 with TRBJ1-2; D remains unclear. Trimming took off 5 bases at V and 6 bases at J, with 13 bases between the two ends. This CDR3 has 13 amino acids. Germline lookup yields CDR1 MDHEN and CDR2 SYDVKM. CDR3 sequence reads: CASSPLFTDGYTF. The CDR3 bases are TGTGCCAGCAGTCCGCTCTTCACGGATGGCTACACCTTC.

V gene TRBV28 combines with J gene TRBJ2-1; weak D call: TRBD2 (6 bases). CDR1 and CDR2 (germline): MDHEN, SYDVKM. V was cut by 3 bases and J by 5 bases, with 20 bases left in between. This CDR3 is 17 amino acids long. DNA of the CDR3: TGTGCCAGCAGTTTCCCCGGATGGCGCCGGGAGAACAATGAGCAGTTCTTC. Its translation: CASSFPGWRRENNEQFF.

CDR3 DNA sequence: TGTGCCAGCAGTTTTTGGACAGCCGAGACCCAGTACTTC. Translated, it gives CASSFWTAETQYF. The genes are TRBV12-3 or TRBV12-4 and TRBJ2-5, with D possibly matching TRBD1 (6 bases). V lost 3 bases and J lost 5, with 10 bases in between. The CDR3 runs 13 residues.

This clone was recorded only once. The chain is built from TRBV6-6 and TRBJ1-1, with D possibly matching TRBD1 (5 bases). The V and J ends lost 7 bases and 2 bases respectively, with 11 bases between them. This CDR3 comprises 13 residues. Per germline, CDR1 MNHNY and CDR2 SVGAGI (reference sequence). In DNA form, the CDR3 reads TGTGCCAGCAAGGAAACAGGAAACACTGAAGCTTTCTTT. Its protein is CASKETGNTEAFF.

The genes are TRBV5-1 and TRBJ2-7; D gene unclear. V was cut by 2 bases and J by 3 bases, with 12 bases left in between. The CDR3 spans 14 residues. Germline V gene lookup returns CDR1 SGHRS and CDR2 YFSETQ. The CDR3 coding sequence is TGCGCCAGCAGCTTAGAGGCAGCGAGCTACGAGCAGTACTTC. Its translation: CASSLEAASYEQYF. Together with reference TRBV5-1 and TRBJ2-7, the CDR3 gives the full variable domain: KAGVTQTPRYLIKTRGQQVTLSCSPISGHRSVSWYQQTPGQGLQFLFEYFSETQRNKGNFPGRFSGRQFSNSRSEMNVSTLELGDSALYLCASSLEAASYEQYFGPGTRLTVT.

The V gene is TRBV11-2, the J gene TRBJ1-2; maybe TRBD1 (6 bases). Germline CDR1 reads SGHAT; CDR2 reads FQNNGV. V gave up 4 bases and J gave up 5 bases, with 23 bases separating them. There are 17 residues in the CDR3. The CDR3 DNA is TGTGCCAGCAGCTCTTACAGGGTACCACCAATAGGTTATGGCTACACCTTC. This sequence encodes CASSSYRVPPIGYGYTF. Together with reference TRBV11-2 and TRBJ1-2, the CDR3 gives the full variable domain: EAGVAQSPRYKIIEKRQSVAFWCNPISGHATLYWYQQILGQGPKLLIQFQNNGVVDDSQLPKDRFSAERLKGVDSTLKIQPAKLEDSAVYLCASSSYRVPPIGYGYTFGSGTRLTVV.

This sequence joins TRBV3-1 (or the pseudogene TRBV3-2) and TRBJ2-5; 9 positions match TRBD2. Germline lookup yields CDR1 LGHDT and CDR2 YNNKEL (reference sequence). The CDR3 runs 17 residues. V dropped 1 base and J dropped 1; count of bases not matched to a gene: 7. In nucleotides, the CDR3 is TGTGCCAGCAGCCAAGTAGCGGGAGTTCTATCCCAAGAGACCCAGTACTTC. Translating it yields CASSQVAGVLSQETQYF.

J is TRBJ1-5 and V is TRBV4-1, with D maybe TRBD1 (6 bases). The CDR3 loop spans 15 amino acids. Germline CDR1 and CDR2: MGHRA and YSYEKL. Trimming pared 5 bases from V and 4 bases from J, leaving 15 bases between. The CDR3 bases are TGCGCCAGCAGCACAAACAGGGTTGGGAATCAGCCCCAGCATTTT. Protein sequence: CASSTNRVGNQPQHF.

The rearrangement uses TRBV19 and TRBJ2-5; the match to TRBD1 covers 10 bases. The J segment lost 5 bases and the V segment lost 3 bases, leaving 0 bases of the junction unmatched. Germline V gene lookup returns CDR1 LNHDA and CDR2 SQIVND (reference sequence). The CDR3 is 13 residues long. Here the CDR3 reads CASSMTGGETQYF. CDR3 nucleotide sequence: TGTGCCAGTAGTATGACAGGGGGCGAGACCCAGTACTTC.

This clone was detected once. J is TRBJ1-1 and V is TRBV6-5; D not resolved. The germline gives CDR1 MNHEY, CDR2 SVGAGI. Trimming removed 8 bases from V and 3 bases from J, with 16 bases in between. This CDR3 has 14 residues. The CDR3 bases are TGTGCCAGCGGAGACGCAATCGCGGACACTGAAGCTTTCTTT. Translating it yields CASGDAIADTEAFF.